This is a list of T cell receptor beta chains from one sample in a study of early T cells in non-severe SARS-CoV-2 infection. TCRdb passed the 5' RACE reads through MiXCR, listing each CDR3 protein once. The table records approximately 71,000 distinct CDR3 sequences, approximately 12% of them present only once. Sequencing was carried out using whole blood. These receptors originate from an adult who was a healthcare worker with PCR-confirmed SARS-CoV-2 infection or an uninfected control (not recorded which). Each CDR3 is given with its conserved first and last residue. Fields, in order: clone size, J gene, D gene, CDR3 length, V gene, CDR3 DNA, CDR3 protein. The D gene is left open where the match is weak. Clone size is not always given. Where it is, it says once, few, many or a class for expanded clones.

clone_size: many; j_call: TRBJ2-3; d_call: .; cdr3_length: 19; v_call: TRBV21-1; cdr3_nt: TGTGCCAGCAGCAAACCCAATACCACTCCCGCGGTGAGCACAGATACGCAGTATTTT; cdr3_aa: CASSKPNTTPAVSTDTQYF
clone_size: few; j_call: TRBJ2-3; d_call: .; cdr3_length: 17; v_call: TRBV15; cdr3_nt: TGTGCCACCAGCAGAGATCTGCCTAAGTCTAGCACAGATACGCAGTATTTT; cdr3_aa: CATSRDLPKSSTDTQYF
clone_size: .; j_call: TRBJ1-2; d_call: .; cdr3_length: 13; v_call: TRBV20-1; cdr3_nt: TGCAGTGCTAGTGATAGGGTGGGCTATGGCTACACCTTC; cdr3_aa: CSASDRVGYGYTF
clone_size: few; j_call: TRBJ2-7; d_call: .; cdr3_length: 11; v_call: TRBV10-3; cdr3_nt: TGTGCCATCAGCGCTGCCTACGAGCAGTACTTC; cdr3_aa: CAISAAYEQYF
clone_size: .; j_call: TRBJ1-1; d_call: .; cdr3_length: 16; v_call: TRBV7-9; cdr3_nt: TGTGCCAGCAGCTTAGAGAACGTCCGCGCCTCGTCTGAAGCTTTCTTT; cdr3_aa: CASSLENVRASSEAFF
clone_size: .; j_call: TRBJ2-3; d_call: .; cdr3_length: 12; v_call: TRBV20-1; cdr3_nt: TGCAGTGCCCGAAGAAGCACAGATACGCAGTATTTT; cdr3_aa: CSARRSTDTQYF
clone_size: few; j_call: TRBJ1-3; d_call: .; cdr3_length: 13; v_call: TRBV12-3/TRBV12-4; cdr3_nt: TGTGCCAGCAGTTTAGGGTGGGGAAACACCATATATTTT; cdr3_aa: CASSLGWGNTIYF
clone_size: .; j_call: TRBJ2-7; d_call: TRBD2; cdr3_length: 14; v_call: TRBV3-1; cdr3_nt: TGTGCCAGCAGCCAAGCGGGGACTAGTTTCGAGCAGTACTTC; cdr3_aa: CASSQAGTSFEQYF
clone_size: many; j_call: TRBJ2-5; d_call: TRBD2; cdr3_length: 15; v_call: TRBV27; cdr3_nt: TGTGCCAGCAGTTCCATAGCGGGGGGCCAAGAGACCCAGTACTTC; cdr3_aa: CASSSIAGGQETQYF
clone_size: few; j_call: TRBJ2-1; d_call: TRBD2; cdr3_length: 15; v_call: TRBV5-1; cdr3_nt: TGCGCCAGCAAGGGTAGCGGGATCTCCTACAATGAGCAGTTCTTC; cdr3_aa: CASKGSGISYNEQFF